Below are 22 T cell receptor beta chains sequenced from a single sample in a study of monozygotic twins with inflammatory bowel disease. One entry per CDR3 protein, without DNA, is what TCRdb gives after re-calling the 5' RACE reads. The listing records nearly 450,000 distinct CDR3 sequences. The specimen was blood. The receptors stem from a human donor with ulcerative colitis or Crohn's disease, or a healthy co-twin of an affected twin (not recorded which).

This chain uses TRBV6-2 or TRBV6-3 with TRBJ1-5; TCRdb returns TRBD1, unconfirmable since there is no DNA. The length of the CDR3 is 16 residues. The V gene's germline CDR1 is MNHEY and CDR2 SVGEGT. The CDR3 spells CASSYSTDRYHQPQHF.

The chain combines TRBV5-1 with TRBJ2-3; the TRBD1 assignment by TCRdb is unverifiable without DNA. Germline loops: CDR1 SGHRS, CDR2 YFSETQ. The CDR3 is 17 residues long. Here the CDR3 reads CASRMGFLRDAGDTQYF.

CDR3 protein: CASSSARGRQGEFADTQYF. The V call is TRBV7-8, the J call TRBJ2-3; the D call of TRBD1 rests on TCRdb alone, since no DNA is present to check it. This CDR3 region has 19 residues. CDR1 is SGHVS and CDR2 is FQNEAQ in the germline V gene.

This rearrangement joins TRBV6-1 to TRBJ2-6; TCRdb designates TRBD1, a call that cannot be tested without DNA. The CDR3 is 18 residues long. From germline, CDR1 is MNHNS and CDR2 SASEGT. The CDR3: CASRLPGQGPSGANVLTF.

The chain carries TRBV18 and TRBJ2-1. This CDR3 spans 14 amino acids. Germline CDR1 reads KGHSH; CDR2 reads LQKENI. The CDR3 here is CASSPRNGGKEQFF.

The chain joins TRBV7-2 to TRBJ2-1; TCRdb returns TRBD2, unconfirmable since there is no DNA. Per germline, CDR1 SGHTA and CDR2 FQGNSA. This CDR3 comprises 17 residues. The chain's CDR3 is CASIGLAGGPSRNEQFF.

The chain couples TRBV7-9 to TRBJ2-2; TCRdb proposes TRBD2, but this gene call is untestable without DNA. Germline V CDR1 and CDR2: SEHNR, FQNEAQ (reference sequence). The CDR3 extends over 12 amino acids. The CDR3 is CASTLFTGELFF.

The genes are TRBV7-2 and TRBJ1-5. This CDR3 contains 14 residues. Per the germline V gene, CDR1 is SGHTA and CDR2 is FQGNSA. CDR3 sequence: CASRHENSNQPQHF.

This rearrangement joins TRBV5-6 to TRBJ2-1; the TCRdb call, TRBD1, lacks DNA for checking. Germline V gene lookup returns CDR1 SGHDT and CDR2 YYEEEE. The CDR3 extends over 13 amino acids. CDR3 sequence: CASRSGQSNEQFF.

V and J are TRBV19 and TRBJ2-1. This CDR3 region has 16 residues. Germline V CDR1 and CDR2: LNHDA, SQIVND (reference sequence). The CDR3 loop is CASSIFRGNTYNEQFF.

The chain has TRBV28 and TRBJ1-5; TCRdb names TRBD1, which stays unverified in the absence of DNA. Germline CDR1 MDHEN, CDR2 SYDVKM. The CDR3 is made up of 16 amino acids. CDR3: CASSPHGGGSNQPQHF.

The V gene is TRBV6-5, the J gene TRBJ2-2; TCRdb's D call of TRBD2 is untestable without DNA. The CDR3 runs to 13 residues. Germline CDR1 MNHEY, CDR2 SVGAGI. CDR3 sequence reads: CASSSRSPGELFF.

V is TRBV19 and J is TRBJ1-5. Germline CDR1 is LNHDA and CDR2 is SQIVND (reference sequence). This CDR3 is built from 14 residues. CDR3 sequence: CASTQASWRQPQHF.

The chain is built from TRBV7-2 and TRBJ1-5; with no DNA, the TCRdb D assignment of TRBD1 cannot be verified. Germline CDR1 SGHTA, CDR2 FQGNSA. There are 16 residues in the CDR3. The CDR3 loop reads CASSLSGGNSNQPQHF.

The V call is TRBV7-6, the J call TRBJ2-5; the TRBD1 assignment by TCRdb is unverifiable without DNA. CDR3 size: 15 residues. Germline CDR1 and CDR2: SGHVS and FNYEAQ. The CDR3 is CASSYRDSWGETQYF.

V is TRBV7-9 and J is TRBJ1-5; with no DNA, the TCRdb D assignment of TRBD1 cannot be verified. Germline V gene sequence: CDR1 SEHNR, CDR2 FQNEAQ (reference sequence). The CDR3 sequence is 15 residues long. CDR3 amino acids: CASSPSGQGPQPQHF.

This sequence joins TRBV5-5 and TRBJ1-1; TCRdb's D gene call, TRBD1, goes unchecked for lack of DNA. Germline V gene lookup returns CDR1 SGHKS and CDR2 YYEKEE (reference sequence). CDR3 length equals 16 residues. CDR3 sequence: CASSLPSTGMDTEAFF. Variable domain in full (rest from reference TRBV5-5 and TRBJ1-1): DAGVTQSPTHLIKTRGQQVTLRCSPISGHKSVSWYQQVLGQGPQFIFQYYEKEERGRGNFPDRFSARQFPNYSSELNVNALLLGDSALYLCASSLPSTGMDTEAFFGQGTRLTVV.

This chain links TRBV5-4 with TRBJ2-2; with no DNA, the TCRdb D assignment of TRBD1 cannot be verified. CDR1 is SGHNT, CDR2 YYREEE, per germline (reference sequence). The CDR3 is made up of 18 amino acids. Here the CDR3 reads CASSLRTTGGNNTGELFF.

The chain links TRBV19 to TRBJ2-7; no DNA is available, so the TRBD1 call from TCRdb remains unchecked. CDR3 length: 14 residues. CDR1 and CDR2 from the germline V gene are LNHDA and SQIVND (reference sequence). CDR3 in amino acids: CASSLTGITYEQYF.

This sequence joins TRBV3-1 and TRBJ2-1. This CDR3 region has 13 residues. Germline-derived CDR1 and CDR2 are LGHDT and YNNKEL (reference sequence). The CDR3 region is CASSQELWGEQFF.

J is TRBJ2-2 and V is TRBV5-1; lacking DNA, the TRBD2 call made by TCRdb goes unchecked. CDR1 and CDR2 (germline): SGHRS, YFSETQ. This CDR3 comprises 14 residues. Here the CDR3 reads CASSFSPDTGELFF. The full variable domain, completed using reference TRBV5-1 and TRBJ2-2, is KAGVTQTPRYLIKTRGQQVTLSCSPISGHRSVSWYQQTPGQGLQFLFEYFSETQRNKGNFPGRFSGRQFSNSRSEMNVSTLELGDSALYLCASSFSPDTGELFFGEGSRLTVL.

CDR3 sequence reads: CASSSFETQYF. The rearrangement uses TRBV7-2 and TRBJ2-5. Per germline, CDR1 SGHTA and CDR2 FQGNSA. This CDR3 is 11 amino acids long.